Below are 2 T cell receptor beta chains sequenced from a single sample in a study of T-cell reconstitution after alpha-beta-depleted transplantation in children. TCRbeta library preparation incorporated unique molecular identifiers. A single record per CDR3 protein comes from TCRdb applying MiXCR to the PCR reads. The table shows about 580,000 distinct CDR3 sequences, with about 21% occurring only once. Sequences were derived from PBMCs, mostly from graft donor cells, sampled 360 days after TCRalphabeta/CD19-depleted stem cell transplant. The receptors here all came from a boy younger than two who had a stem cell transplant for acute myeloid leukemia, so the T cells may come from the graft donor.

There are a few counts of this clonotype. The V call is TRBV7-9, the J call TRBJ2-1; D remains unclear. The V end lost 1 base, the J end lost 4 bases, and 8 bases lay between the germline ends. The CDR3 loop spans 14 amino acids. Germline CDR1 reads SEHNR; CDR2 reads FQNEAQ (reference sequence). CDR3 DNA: TGTGCCAGCAGCTTAGTAGGAAGATACAATGAGCAGTTCTTC. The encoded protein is CASSLVGRYNEQFF.

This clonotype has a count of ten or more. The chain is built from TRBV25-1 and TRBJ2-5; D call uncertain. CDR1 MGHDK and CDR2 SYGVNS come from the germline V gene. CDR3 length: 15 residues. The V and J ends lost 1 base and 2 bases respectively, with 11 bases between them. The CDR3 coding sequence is TGTGCCAGCAGTGAATGGCGCAGCTCTCAAGAGACCCAGTACTTC. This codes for CASSEWRSSQETQYF.